The clone carrying this T cell receptor beta chain was detected ten times or more. The data were obtained in a study of spatial heterogeneity in lung cancer. The time point is: sample taken at primary tumor resection. Frozen PBMC, nontumor lung or tumor provided whole RNA, which was sequenced unsorted. The CDR3 is 17 amino acids. Losses at the gene ends were 3 bases for V and 1 base for J; bases not matched to a gene: 7. Germline V lookup: CDR1 SGHVS, CDR2 FNYEAQ. TCR cDNA molecules each had a unique molecular identifier. One entry per CDR3 protein results from TCRdb running MiXCR on the 5' RACE reads. The sample shows under 40,000 distinct CDR3 sequences, approximately 5.5% of them seen only once.

The chain has TRBV7-6 and TRBJ2-1, with TRBD2 matching over 9 bases. The receptor was isolated from a female donor with early-stage non-small cell lung cancer. The starting material was PBMCs, obtained at surgery. The CDR3 region is CASSFRSAGGSYNEQFF. CDR3 nucleotide sequence: TGTGCCAGCAGCTTTCGGTCAGCGGGGGGTTCCTACAATGAGCAGTTCTTC.